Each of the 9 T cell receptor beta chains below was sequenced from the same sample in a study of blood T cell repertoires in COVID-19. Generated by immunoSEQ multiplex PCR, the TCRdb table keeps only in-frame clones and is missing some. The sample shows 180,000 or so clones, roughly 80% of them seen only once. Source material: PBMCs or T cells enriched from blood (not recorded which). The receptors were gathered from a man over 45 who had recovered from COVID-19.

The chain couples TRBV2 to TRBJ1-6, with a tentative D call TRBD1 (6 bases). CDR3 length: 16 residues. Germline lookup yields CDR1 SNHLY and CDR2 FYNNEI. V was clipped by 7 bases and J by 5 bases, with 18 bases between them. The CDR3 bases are TGTGCCAGCACGAAACAGGGTAGTGCGAATAATTCACCCCTCCACTTT. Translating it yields CASTKQGSANNSPLHF. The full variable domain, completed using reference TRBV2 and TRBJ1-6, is EPEVTQTPSHQVTQMGQEVILRCVPISNHLYFYWYRQILGQKVEFLVSFYNNEISEKSEIFDDQFSVERPDGSNFTLKIRSTKLEDSAMYFCASTKQGSANNSPLHFGNGTRLTVT.

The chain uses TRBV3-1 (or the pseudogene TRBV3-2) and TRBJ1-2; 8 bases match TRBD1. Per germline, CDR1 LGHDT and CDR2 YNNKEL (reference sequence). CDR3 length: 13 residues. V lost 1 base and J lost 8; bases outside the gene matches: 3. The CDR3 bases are TGTGCCAGCAGCCAAGCAGACAGGGGCGGCTACACCTTC. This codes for CASSQADRGGYTF.

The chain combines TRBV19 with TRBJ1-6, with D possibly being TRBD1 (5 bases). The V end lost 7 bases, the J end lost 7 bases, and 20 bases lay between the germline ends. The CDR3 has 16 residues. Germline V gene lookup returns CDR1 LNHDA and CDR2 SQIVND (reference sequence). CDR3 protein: CASNIFVGAGNSPLHF. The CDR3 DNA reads TGTGCCAGTAACATATTCGTAGGGGCAGGCAATTCACCCCTCCACTTT.

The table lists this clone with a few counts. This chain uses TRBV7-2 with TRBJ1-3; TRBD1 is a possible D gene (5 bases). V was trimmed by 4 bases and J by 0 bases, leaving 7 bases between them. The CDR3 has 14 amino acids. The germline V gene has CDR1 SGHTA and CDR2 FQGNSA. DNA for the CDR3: TGTGCCAGCAGCTCCGACAGCTCTGGAAACACCATATATTTT. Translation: CASSSDSSGNTIYF. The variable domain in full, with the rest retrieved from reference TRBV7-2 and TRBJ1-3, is GAGVSQSPSNKVTEKGKDVELRCDPISGHTALYWYRQSLGQGLEFLIYFQGNSAPDKSGLPSDRFSAERTGGSVSTLTIQRTQQEDSAVYLCASSSDSSGNTIYFGEGSWLTVV.

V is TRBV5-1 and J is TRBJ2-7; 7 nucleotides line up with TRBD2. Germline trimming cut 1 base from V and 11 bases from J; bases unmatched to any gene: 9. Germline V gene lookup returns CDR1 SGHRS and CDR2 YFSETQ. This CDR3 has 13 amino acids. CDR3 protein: CASSLSGEGREYF. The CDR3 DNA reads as TGCGCCAGCAGCTTGTCCGGTGAGGGGAGGGAGTACTTC.

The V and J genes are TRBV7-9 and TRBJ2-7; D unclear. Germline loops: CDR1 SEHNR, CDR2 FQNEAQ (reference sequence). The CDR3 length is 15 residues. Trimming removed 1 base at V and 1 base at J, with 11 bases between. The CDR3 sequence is CASSLDGVLSYEQYF. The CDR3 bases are TGTGCCAGCAGCTTAGACGGAGTACTTTCCTACGAGCAGTACTTC.

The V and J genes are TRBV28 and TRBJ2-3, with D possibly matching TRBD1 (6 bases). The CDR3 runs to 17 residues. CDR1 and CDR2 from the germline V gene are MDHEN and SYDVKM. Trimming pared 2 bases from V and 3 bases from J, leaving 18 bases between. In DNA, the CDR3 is TGTGCCAGCAGTTTACCTCAACACAGGGATCCTACAGATACGCAGTATTTT. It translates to CASSLPQHRDPTDTQYF.

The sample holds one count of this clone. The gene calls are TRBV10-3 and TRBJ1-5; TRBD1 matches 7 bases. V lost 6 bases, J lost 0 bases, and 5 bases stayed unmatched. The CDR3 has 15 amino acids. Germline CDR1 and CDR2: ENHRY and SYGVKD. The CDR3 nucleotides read TGTGCCATCAGCGAGGGACAGTCTAGCAATCAGCCCCAGCATTTT. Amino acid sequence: CAISEGQSSNQPQHF.

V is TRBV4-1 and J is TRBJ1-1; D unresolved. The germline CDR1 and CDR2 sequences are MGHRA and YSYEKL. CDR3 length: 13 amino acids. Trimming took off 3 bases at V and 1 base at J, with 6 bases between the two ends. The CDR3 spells CASSQQANTEAFF. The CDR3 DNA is TGCGCCAGCAGCCAGCAGGCGAACACTGAAGCTTTCTTT.